The rows below give T cell receptor beta chains drawn from one sample of a study of human T cells and chemical hapten exposure. TCRdb called the RACE reads again in MiXCR, with one record for every CDR3 protein. The profile shows around 150,000 distinct CDR3 sequences, 28% of them singletons. The sample consisted of whole blood, taken in connection with sensitization to the hapten diphenylcyclopropenone (DPC). The source of these receptors is a woman younger than 35 with alopecia areata. Some clones in this sample may be carry-over from other donors' samples. Both conserved end residues are part of each CDR3. Each record gives: V gene, J gene, clone size, D gene, CDR3 DNA, CDR3 protein. The D gene is left open where the match is weak. Some rows have no size entry. The others give once, few or many, or a class for an expanded clone.

TRBV7-8,TRBJ2-7,-,TRBD1,TGTGCCAGCAGCTGGACGGACAGGGCGGAGGAGCAGTACTTC,CASSWTDRAEEQYF
TRBV20-1,TRBJ2-7,-,TRBD2,TGCAGTGTCCCGACTAGCGGATACTACGAGCAGTACTTC,CSVPTSGYYEQYF
TRBV10-3,TRBJ1-1,-,-,TGTGCCATCAAGACAGCAGCAGGGATCACTGAAGCTTTCTTT,CAIKTAAGITEAFF
TRBV28,TRBJ2-7,-,TRBD1,TGTGCCAGCAGTTTCCCCGGACAGGATGTGTTCAATTCGGCCTACGAGCAGTACTTC,CASSFPGQDVFNSAYEQYF
TRBV20-1,TRBJ2-7,-,TRBD2,TGCAGTGCCTTACCACTAGCGGGGGGCTGGATATACGAGCAGTACTTC,CSALPLAGGWIYEQYF
TRBV5-1,TRBJ2-5,few,TRBD2,TGCGCCAGCAGCTTCCCGGGGGGCCAAGAGACCCAGTACTTC,CASSFPGGQETQYF
TRBV2,TRBJ1-4,few,-,TGTGCCAGCCACGGGGCAGGATATGAAAAACTGTTTTTT,CASHGAGYEKLFF
TRBV27,TRBJ2-3,-,-,TGTGCCAGCAGTCCCAACCCGACAGCAGATACGCAGTATTTT,CASSPNPTADTQYF
TRBV20-1,TRBJ2-7,-,-,TGCAGTGCTAGAATGAGTAGCTCCTACGAGCAGTACTTC,CSARMSSSYEQYF
TRBV9,TRBJ2-2,-,-,TGTGCCAGCAGCGTAGTGGAGGCCGGGGAGCTGTTTTTT,CASSVVEAGELFF
TRBV5-5,TRBJ2-4,-,-,TGTGCCAGCAGCTTAGAGTGGAACATTCAGTACTTC,CASSLEWNIQYF
TRBV20-1,TRBJ1-1,few,-,TGCAGTGCTAGAGATCGGCAGGGGTCGACCAGTGGGGCTTTCTTT,CSARDRQGSTSGAFF
TRBV7-2,TRBJ1-4,-,-,TGTGCCAGCAGCCCCTTAGGGCAGTTCGAAAAACTGTTTTTT,CASSPLGQFEKLFF
TRBV18,TRBJ1-4,-,-,TGTGCCAGCTCACCAACCCACGGGAATGAAAAACTGTTTTTT,CASSPTHGNEKLFF
TRBV20-1,TRBJ1-1,-,TRBD1,TGCAGTGCCAACTCCGGGACAGCGAACACTGAAGCTTTCTTT,CSANSGTANTEAFF
TRBV7-7,TRBJ2-7,-,-,TGTGCCAGCAGCCTCCGGGACAAATACGAGCAGTACTTC,CASSLRDKYEQYF
TRBV7-2,TRBJ2-2,-,-,TGTGCCAGCAGCTCCCAGAGTGGGGGGTCTCTAAACACCGGGGAGCTGTTTTTT,CASSSQSGGSLNTGELFF
TRBV6-2/TRBV6-3,TRBJ2-1,-,-,TGTGCCGGCGCCCGTGGGGGGTCCTACAATGAGCAGTTCTTC,CAGARGGSYNEQFF
TRBV27,TRBJ2-2,-,-,TGTGCCAGCACTAGTCTCTGGAGCAAAAACACCGGGGAGCTGTTTTTT,CASTSLWSKNTGELFF
TRBV20-1,TRBJ2-7,-,TRBD1,TGCAGTGCCCTGACAGGGGGGGTGGGCTCCTACGAGCAGTACTTC,CSALTGGVGSYEQYF
TRBV11-1,TRBJ2-1,few,-,TGTGCCAGCAGCTCCGCAGGGGGGAATATATACAATGAGCAGTTCTTC,CASSSAGGNIYNEQFF
TRBV6-2/TRBV6-3,TRBJ2-7,-,-,TGTGCCAGCAGTTCATCAGGTCCGCGGGCGTACTTC,CASSSSGPRAYF
TRBV10-3,TRBJ2-5,-,TRBD2,TGTGCCACGGGAGGAGTGGAAGAGACCCAGTACTTC,CATGGVEETQYF
TRBV29-1,TRBJ1-2,-,-,TGCAGCGTCTTCCCACTTACTAACTATGGCTACACCTTC,CSVFPLTNYGYTF
TRBV4-2,TRBJ2-1,few,-,TGTGCCAGCAGCCAAGATCCCCTTACGGCCCCATACAATGAGCAGTTCTTC,CASSQDPLTAPYNEQFF
TRBV4-3,TRBJ2-1,few,-,TGCGCCAGCAGCCGCGGTGACTCAGGGGCATACAATGAGCAGTTCTTC,CASSRGDSGAYNEQFF
TRBV28,TRBJ2-1,many,TRBD2,TGTGCCAGCAGTTTAGCGGGGGGGAAGAACAATGAGCAGTTCTTC,CASSLAGGKNNEQFF
TRBV6-2/TRBV6-3,TRBJ2-7,-,TRBD1,TGTGCCAGCAGTTACCCGTTGGACAGGGGGTTCGAGCAGTACTTC,CASSYPLDRGFEQYF
TRBV7-2,TRBJ2-6,-,-,TGTGCCAGCAGCTTAACCGTTAACTCTGGGGCCAACGTCCTGACTTTC,CASSLTVNSGANVLTF
TRBV10-3,TRBJ2-7,many,-,TGTGCCACCCGGGACACTTCCTACGAGCAGTACTTC,CATRDTSYEQYF
TRBV6-6,TRBJ2-7,few,TRBD1,TGTGCCAGCAGTTACTCAGGGACAGACAACGAGCAGTACTTC,CASSYSGTDNEQYF
TRBV7-2,TRBJ2-7,few,-,TGTGCCAGCAGCTTAGCGGAACCCTACGAGCAGTACTTC,CASSLAEPYEQYF
TRBV9,TRBJ1-1,-,-,TGTGCCAGCAGCCGGGACACGAACACTGAAGCTTTCTTT,CASSRDTNTEAFF
TRBV7-9,TRBJ1-2,-,-,TGTGCCAGCAGCTTAGAGTCCGGGGGCGACGGCTACACCTTC,CASSLESGGDGYTF
TRBV27,TRBJ2-7,-,TRBD1,TGTGCCAGCAGCGGACAGGGACGAGAGCAGTACTTC,CASSGQGREQYF
TRBV29-1,TRBJ2-6,-,-,TGCAGCGTTGTTAGGGCCAACGTCCTGACTTTC,CSVVRANVLTF
TRBV20-1,TRBJ1-5,few,-,TGCAGTGCCGGCCCGGGGAATAGCAATCAGCCCCAGCATTTT,CSAGPGNSNQPQHF
TRBV4-1,TRBJ2-5,-,-,TGCGCCAGCAGCCAAGAAGGGCCGGGGACCCAGTACTTC,CASSQEGPGTQYF
TRBV4-3,TRBJ2-7,-,-,TGCGCCAGCAGCCAAGATACCAACTCCCGCCGGGCGTACTTC,CASSQDTNSRRAYF
TRBV6-2/TRBV6-3,TRBJ1-5,few,-,TGTGCCAGCAGTTCGAGGGTGAGGCAGCCCCAGCATTTT,CASSSRVRQPQHF
TRBV6-2/TRBV6-3,TRBJ2-1,many,TRBD1,TGTGCCAGCAGGGACAGGGGGCGCGCCTCTGAGCAGTTCTTC,CASRDRGRASEQFF
TRBV29-1,TRBJ1-2,-,-,TGCAGCGCAGGGGTCATCAACTATGGCTACACCTTC,CSAGVINYGYTF
TRBV3-1,TRBJ2-7,-,TRBD2,TGTGCCAGCAGCCAAGAGGGGGGGAAATTCTACGAGCAGTACTTC,CASSQEGGKFYEQYF
TRBV4-2,TRBJ1-1,few,-,TGTGCCAGCACCTACGACCCGGTTCCACAGATGAACACTGAAGCTTTCTTT,CASTYDPVPQMNTEAFF
TRBV29-1,TRBJ1-1,-,-,TGCAGCTCGATGGGGGGGAGGGACACTGAAGCTTTCTTT,CSSMGGRDTEAFF
TRBV7-3,TRBJ2-1,-,TRBD2,TGTGCCAGCAGCTTAAAAGTACTTAGCGGGGGCCCAATCCACAATGAGCAGTTCTTC,CASSLKVLSGGPIHNEQFF
TRBV11-2,TRBJ1-4,-,TRBD1,TGTGCCAGCAGCTCGACAGGGTTTAAACTGTTTTTT,CASSSTGFKLFF
TRBV20-1,TRBJ2-7,few,-,TGCAGTGCTGACGGGACCGAGCAGTACTTC,CSADGTEQYF
TRBV7-9,TRBJ1-1,few,TRBD1,TGTGCCAGCACCCTCTCGACAGGGGTAGCTGAAGCTTTCTTT,CASTLSTGVAEAFF